Below, one TCR beta chain is given with its context. Assay: immunoSEQ multiplex PCR; the TCRdb copy retains only in-frame clones and omits some. The profile shows roughly 25,000 clones, approximately 86% of them singletons. This specimen belongs to a study of T cell changes during pregnancy in multiple sclerosis. The length of the CDR3 is 14 residues. Germline V lookup: CDR1 MRHNA, CDR2 SNTAGT. With 4 bases removed from V and 2 bases from J, the gap between germline ends came to 10 bases. The V gene is TRBV6-4, the J gene TRBJ2-3, with D possibly TRBD1 on 6 matching bases. This clonotype originated in a female donor in good health, enrolled as a control in a pregnancy study. The source material was CD8+ T cells from peripheral blood mononuclear cells, sampled in the first trimester of pregnancy. CDR3 protein: CASSGGQSTDTQYF. The CDR3 DNA sequence: TGTGCCAGCAGTGGTGGACAGTCCACAGATACGCAGTATTTT.